Listed here are 3 T cell receptor beta chains from one sample, sequenced in a study of memory CD4+ T cells and cytomegalovirus serostatus. The sort gate was single viable CD3+CD4+CD8-CD45RO+ cells for memory CD4+ T cells. This table comes from immunoSEQ multiplex PCR, and its TCRdb copy is limited to in-frame clones, with some not included. The data hold around 50,000 clones, with approximately 78% observed a single time. The sample consisted of memory CD4+ T cells from blood. Receptor source: an adult in good health and CMV-seronegative.

This chain joins TRBV6-6 and TRBJ1-4, with D perhaps matching TRBD1 (5 bases). V lost 2 bases and J 8 bases, leaving 12 bases between the germline ends. Germline V gene data show CDR1 as MNHNY and CDR2 as SVGAGI (reference sequence). There are 14 residues in the CDR3. CDR3: CASSYGRGWEKLFF. The CDR3 DNA is TGTGCCAGCAGTTACGGCCGGGGCTGGGAAAAACTGTTTTTT.

This clone appeared once. The CDR3: CASTTTRGEQYF. CDR3 in DNA: TGTGCCAGCACCACCACGAGGGGGGAGCAGTACTTC. V usage is TRBV6-5 and J usage is TRBJ2-7; D possibly corresponds to TRBD1 (6 bases). The V end was cut by 7 bases, the J end by 7 bases, with 14 bases between. Germline lookup yields CDR1 MNHEY and CDR2 SVGAGI. This CDR3 has 12 residues.

This clone was detected only a few times. CDR3 nucleotides: TGCGCCAGCAGCTTGGATTTCGTCCCTTACCAAGAGACCCAGTACTTC. Its translation is CASSLDFVPYQETQYF. This chain uses TRBV5-1 with TRBJ2-5, with no clear D. The germline V and J ends were trimmed by 0 bases and 0 bases, with 12 bases remaining between them. Germline CDR1 is SGHRS and CDR2 is YFSETQ. CDR3 length equals 16 residues.